This TCR beta chain was documented in a study of T cell responses to AZD1222 COVID-19 vaccine. Germline V CDR1 and CDR2: SGHRS, YFSETQ. The CDR3 totals 16 residues. V lost 0 bases to trimming and J lost 3 bases; unmatched junction nucleotides: 5. TCRdb's copy holds only in-frame clones and misses some; the assay was immunoSEQ multiplex PCR. The table lists 100,000 to 130,000 clones, about 85% of them singletons. The chain employs TRBV5-1 and TRBJ1-4; 7 nucleotides align to TRBD1. The TCR originated in an adult in good health. The specimen was peripheral blood, collected on day 0 of AZD1222 vaccination. CDR3 nucleotides: TGCGCCAGCAGCTTGGCGAGCGGGACAGCTAATGAAAAACTGTTTTTT. Translated: CASSLASGTANEKLFF.